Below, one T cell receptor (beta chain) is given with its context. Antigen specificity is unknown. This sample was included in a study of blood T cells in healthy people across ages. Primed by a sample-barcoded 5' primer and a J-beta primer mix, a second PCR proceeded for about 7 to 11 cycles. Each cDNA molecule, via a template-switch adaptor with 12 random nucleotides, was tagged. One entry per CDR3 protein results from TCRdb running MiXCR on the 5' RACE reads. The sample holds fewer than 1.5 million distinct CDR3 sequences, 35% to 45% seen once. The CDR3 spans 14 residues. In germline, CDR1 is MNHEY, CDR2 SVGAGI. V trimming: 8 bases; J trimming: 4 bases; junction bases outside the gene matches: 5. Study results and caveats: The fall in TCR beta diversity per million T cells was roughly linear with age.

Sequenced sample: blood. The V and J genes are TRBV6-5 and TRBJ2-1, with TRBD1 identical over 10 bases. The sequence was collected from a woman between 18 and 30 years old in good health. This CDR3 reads CASHPGQGYNEQFF. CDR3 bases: TGTGCCAGCCATCCGGGACAGGGGTACAATGAGCAGTTCTTC.